The 30 T cell receptor beta chains below come from one sample, sequenced in a study of T cell repertoires in cytomegalovirus infection. TCRdb recomputed calls from the reads with MiXCR, one row per CDR3 protein. The repertoire has fewer than 300,000 distinct CDR3 sequences, roughly 26% of them found once; the top ten carry about 15%. Sequencing was done on a sample of PBMCs. The source of these receptors is a human donor in good health (CMV status not recorded). Some clones in this sample may be carry-over from other donors' samples.

The rearrangement uses TRBV19 and TRBJ2-1; D may correspond to TRBD1 or TRBD2 (5 bases each). Germline values: CDR1 LNHDA, CDR2 SQIVND (reference sequence). This CDR3 is built from 15 residues. Trimming stripped 3 bases from V and 5 bases from J, with 14 bases between. The CDR3 bases are TGTGCCAGTAGTATGGCCGGGGCTCGCGACAATGAGCAGTTCTTC. Translating gives CASSMAGARDNEQFF.

This clonotype has at least ten counts. This rearrangement joins TRBV7-2 to TRBJ2-2, with TRBD2 as a possible D gene (6 bases). The CDR3 totals 20 residues. Between the trimmed V and J ends, which lost 2 bases and 0 bases, there was a span of 22 bases. In germline, CDR1 is SGHTA, CDR2 FQGNSA. CDR3 region: CASSLSRVLGGPANTGELFF. The CDR3, as DNA: TGTGCCAGCAGCTTATCTCGGGTTCTGGGAGGACCCGCGAACACCGGGGAGCTGTTTTTT.

The V call is TRBV18, the J call TRBJ2-1, with 7 nucleotides matching TRBD2. CDR1 and CDR2 (germline): KGHSH, LQKENI. Trimming took 6 bases from V and 9 from J; bases not matched to a gene: 8. The CDR3 extends over 13 amino acids. CDR3 in DNA: TGTGCCAGCTCTGTGGCGGGAGAGAGTGAGCAGTTCTTC. Protein: CASSVAGESEQFF. Full variable domain (outside the CDR3, taken from reference TRBV18 and TRBJ2-1): NAGVMQNPRHLVRRRGQEARLRCSPMKGHSHVYWYRQLPEEGLKFMVYLQKENIIDESGMPKERFSAEFPKEGPSILRIQQVVRGDSAAYFCASSVAGESEQFFGPGTRLTVL.

The chain couples TRBV5-4 to TRBJ2-4, with 10 bases matching TRBD2. Per germline, CDR1 SGHNT and CDR2 YYREEE (reference sequence). The CDR3 extends over 17 amino acids. V was clipped by 2 bases and J by 4 bases; unmatched bases: 9. The CDR3 sequence: CASSFSAGGPSKNIQYF. CDR3 nucleotide sequence: TGTGCCAGCAGCTTCTCAGCGGGAGGGCCCTCGAAAAACATTCAGTACTTC.

This clonotype was seen more than once but under ten times. This chain connects TRBV7-3 to TRBJ2-1, with a possible D match to TRBD2 (7 bases). CDR1 is SGHTA and CDR2 is FQGTGA in the germline V gene. CDR3 length: 15 amino acids. V dropped 5 bases and J dropped 4 bases, with 15 bases sitting between them. The CDR3 DNA sequence: TGTGCCAGCAGCGACGGGGGGCCGGGGTACAATGAGCAGTTCTTC. Translated: CASSDGGPGYNEQFF.

As for this clonotype: This sequence may be a read error, since a much larger clone differs from it by one base. The CDR3: CASSLGQPGDRVQYF. Written as DNA, the CDR3 is TGTGCCAGCAGCTTGGGTCAACCAGGTGATAGAGTGCAGTACTTC. V is TRBV7-6 and J is TRBJ2-7; no firm D call. The length of the CDR3 is 15 residues. V lost 3 bases, J lost 9 bases, and 21 bases lay in between. Germline CDR1 is SGHVS and CDR2 is FNYEAQ.

This clonotype was seen repeatedly, ten times or more. V is TRBV7-2 and J is TRBJ1-6; 7 bases are shared with TRBD1. CDR1 SGHTA and CDR2 FQGNSA come from the germline V gene. The CDR3 consists of 16 residues. V lost 5 bases, J lost 7 bases, and 11 bases stayed unmatched. The CDR3 DNA reads TGTGCCAGCAGCCGTCAGGGAGGGGGCTTGAATTCACCCCTCCACTTT. It translates to CASSRQGGGLNSPLHF.

The genes are TRBV7-2 and TRBJ2-7; D unresolved. CDR3 length equals 14 residues. V was cut by 6 bases and J by 0 bases, with 12 bases left in between. Looked up from germline, CDR1 is SGHTA and CDR2 is FQGNSA. This CDR3 reads CASSQDLSSYEQYF. In DNA form, the CDR3 reads TGTGCCAGCAGTCAAGACCTGAGCTCCTACGAGCAGTACTTC.

This chain joins TRBV10-3 and TRBJ2-1; 11 bases agree with TRBD2. The CDR3 length is 13 residues. The germline gives CDR1 ENHRY, CDR2 SYGVKD. J gave up 10 bases and V 7 bases, and 6 bases lay outside the gene matches. Here the CDR3 reads CAITPGLAVEQFF. DNA of the CDR3: TGTGCCATCACACCGGGACTAGCGGTAGAGCAGTTCTTC.

The count of this clonotype is one. The chain joins TRBV10-3 to TRBJ1-1; D remains ambiguous. CDR1 and CDR2 from the germline V gene are ENHRY and SYGVKD. The CDR3 spans 12 residues. Trimming removed 8 bases at V and 0 bases at J, with 7 bases between. This CDR3 reads CAIQTLNTEAFF. Here the CDR3 DNA reads TGTGCCATCCAGACGCTGAACACTGAAGCTTTCTTT.

V usage is TRBV28 and J usage is TRBJ1-4; D call uncertain. Per germline, CDR1 MDHEN and CDR2 SYDVKM. Trimming removed 7 bases from V and 8 bases from J, with 17 bases in between. CDR3 length equals 14 residues. In DNA form, the CDR3 reads TGTGCCAGCACCATGGGCGGGTCAAGCGAAAAACTGTTTTTT. Translating gives CASTMGGSSEKLFF.

The sample holds many counts of this clonotype. The chain carries TRBV11-2 and TRBJ2-7; possibly TRBD1 for D (7 bases). V was pared by 3 bases and J by 10 bases, with 25 bases between. The V gene's germline CDR1 is SGHAT and CDR2 FQNNGV. CDR3 size: 16 residues. In DNA form, the CDR3 reads TGTGCCAGCAGCTTGCGGGACCCGAGGACAGGTGCAGAACAGTACTTC. Its translation: CASSLRDPRTGAEQYF.

This chain uses TRBV2 with TRBJ1-5; D is unclear. Between the trimmed V and J ends, which lost 5 bases and 5 bases, there was a span of 13 bases. Germline assignment: CDR1 SNHLY and CDR2 FYNNEI. The CDR3 length is 14 residues. The CDR3 nucleotides read TGTGCCAGCAGTTCTCAGACGGAAGATCAGCCCCAGCATTTT. Residues: CASSSQTEDQPQHF. Drawing the rest from reference TRBV2 and TRBJ1-5, the complete variable domain is EPEVTQTPSHQVTQMGQEVILRCVPISNHLYFYWYRQILGQKVEFLVSFYNNEISEKSEIFDDQFSVERPDGSNFTLKIRSTKLEDSAMYFCASSSQTEDQPQHFGDGTRLSIL.

The genes are TRBV6-2 or TRBV6-3 and TRBJ1-4, with D hard to call. The V gene's germline CDR1 is MNHEY and CDR2 SVGEGT. The length of the CDR3 is 11 residues. V gave up 2 bases and J gave up 6 bases, with 1 base separating them. The CDR3 protein is CASSYHEKLFF. The DNA for the CDR3 is TGTGCCAGCAGTTACCATGAAAAACTGTTTTTT.

CDR3 in DNA: TGCAGCGTTGGGGACTACACCTTC. It encodes CSVGDYTF. This chain connects TRBV29-1 to TRBJ1-2, with no clear D. From germline, CDR1 is SQVTM and CDR2 ANQGSEA. The CDR3 is 8 amino acids. Trimming stripped 4 bases from V and 10 bases from J, with 4 bases between.

This clonotype turned up a few times. The chain carries TRBV11-1 and TRBJ2-3; D gene unclear. Germline V CDR1 and CDR2: SGHAT, FQDESV (reference sequence). The CDR3 has 13 amino acids. V was shortened by 2 bases and J by 9 bases, with 12 bases between the two germline ends. This CDR3 is CASSLQDPPTQYF. In DNA, the CDR3 is TGTGCCAGCAGCTTACAGGACCCTCCCACGCAGTATTTT.

Many counts were recorded for this clonotype. The CDR3 spells CASSLVGTGIYEQYF. CDR3 nucleotides: TGTGCCAGCAGCTTAGTTGGGACAGGGATCTACGAGCAGTACTTC. This rearrangement joins TRBV7-2 to TRBJ2-7, with 9 bases identical to TRBD1. V lost 1 base and J lost 3; bases outside the gene matches: 4. The length of the CDR3 is 15 residues. Germline V gives CDR1 SGHTA, CDR2 FQGNSA.

This chain connects TRBV6-2 or TRBV6-3 to TRBJ1-5; 7 bases fit TRBD1. This CDR3 has 14 residues. The ends lost 6 bases at V and 6 bases at J; junction bases unmatched: 8. CDR1 MNHEY and CDR2 SVGEGT come from the germline V gene. CDR3 loop: CASRETGYSQPQHF. The CDR3 DNA sequence: TGTGCCAGCAGAGAGACAGGGTATAGTCAGCCCCAGCATTTT.

Comment on this clonotype: This sequence may be a read error, since a much larger clone differs from it by one base. The chain carries TRBV12-3 or TRBV12-4 and TRBJ1-6; no definite D call. The CDR3 length is 12 residues. Trimming took 5 bases from V and 15 from J, leaving 14 bases between them. CDR3 loop: CASSPLWNHLHF. For the CDR3, the DNA is TGTGCCAGCAGTCCACTGTGGAACCACCTCCACTTT.

The V call is TRBV6-6, the J call TRBJ2-3; 9 bases map to TRBD2. The J segment lost 6 bases and the V segment lost 6 bases, leaving 10 bases of the junction unmatched. The germline gives CDR1 MNHNY, CDR2 SVGAGI (reference sequence). The CDR3 runs 15 residues. The CDR3 region has the DNA TGTGCCAGCAGCGGATTAGCGGGAGCCCGGGATACGCAGTATTTT. It translates to CASSGLAGARDTQYF.

Many counts were recorded for this clonotype. The J gene is TRBJ1-2, the V gene TRBV7-2; D ambiguous. Trimming shortened V by 0 bases and J by 2 bases, and 10 bases separated the two germline ends. The CDR3 is 15 amino acids. CDR1 and CDR2 from the germline V gene are SGHTA and FQGNSA. The CDR3 region is CASSLAQGLNYGYTF. The CDR3 region has the DNA TGTGCCAGCAGCTTAGCGCAAGGGCTGAACTATGGCTACACCTTC.

The rearrangement joins TRBV29-1 to TRBJ2-1, with 7 bases that match TRBD2. The CDR3 loop spans 15 amino acids. After removal of 4 bases from V and 9 bases from J, the junction contained 15 bases not matched to a gene. Germline V gene lookup returns CDR1 SQVTM and CDR2 ANQGSEA. For the CDR3, the DNA is TGCAGCGTTGGAACAGTCGGCGGGAGCAAGGGTGAGCAGTTCTTC. It codes for CSVGTVGGSKGEQFF.

This clonotype was picked up many times. V is TRBV7-3 and J is TRBJ1-5; tentative D call: TRBD1 (5 bases). V dropped 8 bases and J dropped 5 bases, with 13 bases sitting between them. This CDR3 has 13 amino acids. Germline V gene sequence: CDR1 SGHTA, CDR2 FQGTGA. The CDR3 DNA reads TGTGCCAGCTCCCAAGGAGGGGATCAGCCCCAGCATTTT. Translation: CASSQGGDQPQHF.

This clonotype was counted a few times. This chain links TRBV2 with TRBJ2-5, with TRBD1 as a possible D gene (6 bases). Germline V gives CDR1 SNHLY, CDR2 FYNNEI. The V end was cut by 5 bases, the J end by 0 bases, with 10 bases between. The CDR3 has 14 amino acids. CDR3 region: CASSSDRNQETQYF. CDR3 in DNA: TGTGCCAGCAGTTCCGACAGGAACCAAGAGACCCAGTACTTC.

This clonotype was found many times. The V and J genes are TRBV7-2 and TRBJ2-3, with D perhaps matching TRBD1 (6 bases). This CDR3 spans 15 amino acids. Germline CDR1 is SGHTA and CDR2 is FQGNSA. V lost 5 bases and J lost 2, with 14 bases in between. The CDR3, as DNA: TGTGCCAGCAGCACCCGCGGACAGATCACAGATACGCAGTATTTT. Amino acid sequence: CASSTRGQITDTQYF.

This chain joins TRBV6-5 and TRBJ2-1; a possible D gene is TRBD1 (5 bases). CDR3 size: 11 residues. V lost 5 bases, J lost 9 bases, and 8 bases lay in between. CDR1 is MNHEY, CDR2 SVGAGI, per germline. The CDR3 region is CASSKGFEQFF. The CDR3 bases are TGTGCCAGCAGTAAGGGGTTTGAGCAGTTCTTC.

This clonotype came up many times. The V and J genes are TRBV28 and TRBJ2-2; D perhaps matches TRBD1 (6 bases). Germline V CDR1 and CDR2: MDHEN, SYDVKM. Trimming removed 8 bases from V and 5 bases from J, with 12 bases in between. The CDR3 runs 13 residues. The CDR3 coding sequence is TGTGCCAGCCGGGACACCAATACCGGGGAGCTGTTTTTT. Translated: CASRDTNTGELFF.

This clonotype was counted between two and nine times. This rearrangement joins TRBV4-3 to TRBJ1-1, with D perhaps matching TRBD1 (6 bases). Germline CDR1 and CDR2: LGHNA and YSLEER. There are 18 residues in the CDR3. The ends were cut back, 3 bases at V and 0 bases at J, with 20 bases in the middle. The CDR3 DNA reads TGCGCCAGCAGCCAGGGGGGGCAGGACCGAATCATGAACACTGAAGCTTTCTTT. The encoded protein is CASSQGGQDRIMNTEAFF.

This clonotype was seen at least ten times. This chain connects TRBV14 to TRBJ2-3; a possible D gene is TRBD2 (5 bases). CDR3 length equals 14 residues. V was pared by 3 bases and J by 4 bases, with 11 bases between. From germline, CDR1 is SGHDN and CDR2 FVKESK. The CDR3 coding sequence is TGTGCCAGCAGCCATAATCCGGGGTCAGATACGCAGTATTTT. The encoded protein is CASSHNPGSDTQYF.

V usage is TRBV28 and J usage is TRBJ1-5; D is unresolved. CDR1 and CDR2 from the germline V gene are MDHEN and SYDVKM. The CDR3 has 14 amino acids. V lost 3 bases and J 4 bases, leaving 10 bases between the germline ends. The CDR3 loop is CASSFWHRNQPQHF. In DNA form, the CDR3 reads TGTGCCAGCAGTTTCTGGCACCGGAATCAGCCCCAGCATTTT. The entire variable domain, with the rest obtained from reference TRBV28 and TRBJ1-5, is as follows: DVKVTQSSRYLVKRTGEKVFLECVQDMDHENMFWYRQDPGLGLRLIYFSYDVKMKEKGDIPEGYSVSREKKERFSLILESASTNQTSMYLCASSFWHRNQPQHFGDGTRLSIL.